This T cell receptor beta chain was observed in a study of T-cell memory formation after mild COVID-19. Study results and limitations: Pre-infection memory carried some responding clones, suggesting that cross-reactive memory joined.

TCRalpha and TCRbeta libraries used 5'RACE with constant-segment primers and UMIs. TCRdb passed the 5' RACE reads through MiXCR, listing each CDR3 protein once. This table holds about 27,000 distinct CDR3 sequences, about 16% found once. This clonotype turned up a few times. The antigen remains unidentified. What was sequenced was PBMCs or a T cell subset sorted from them (not recorded which). This receptor was identified in an adult who had mild COVID-19 (a few samples of this study predate the infection). Cell type and time point are not known.

Here the CDR3 reads CASSPGASGRANEQFF. The CDR3 bases are TGCGCCAGCAGCCCCGGGGCTAGCGGGAGGGCCAATGAGCAGTTCTTC. This sequence joins TRBV5-1 and TRBJ2-1; 12 nucleotides line up with TRBD2. CDR1 is SGHRS, CDR2 YFSETQ, per germline. CDR3 length: 16 residues. V gave up 4 bases and J gave up 6 bases; unmatched junction bases: 8. Full variable domain (rest looked up from reference TRBV5-1 and TRBJ2-1): KAGVTQTPRYLIKTRGQQVTLSCSPISGHRSVSWYQQTPGQGLQFLFEYFSETQRNKGNFPGRFSGRQFSNSRSEMNVSTLELGDSALYLCASSPGASGRANEQFFGPGTRLTVL.